Following are 30 T cell receptor beta chains from one sample sequenced in a study of T cells in Graves' hyperthyroidism and ophthalmopathy. TCR beta CDR3 regions were amplified from RNA. TCR CDR3 regions were first amplified by RT-PCR with HTBI primers. TCRdb used MiXCR to reprocess the multiplex PCR reads, holding one entry per CDR3 protein. The sample lists hundreds of thousands of distinct CDR3 sequences, 35% to 45% seen once, with over 8% in the top ten. Sample: blood. These receptors were taken from a man aged 18 to 29 with Graves' hyperthyroidism.

This clonotype appeared many times. The V gene is TRBV10-3, the J gene TRBJ2-7, with 9 positions matching TRBD1. V trimming: 5 bases; J trimming: 5 bases; junction bases outside the gene matches: 4. The CDR3 is 13 residues long. Germline V gene lookup returns CDR1 ENHRY and CDR2 SYGVKD. The CDR3 reads CAISFGQGNEQYF. The CDR3 DNA is TGTGCCATCAGTTTTGGACAGGGGAACGAGCAGTACTTC.

This clonotype has more than one count but fewer than ten. J is TRBJ1-6 and V is TRBV9; D is perhaps TRBD1 (5 bases). V lost 4 bases and J lost 10, with 15 bases in between. CDR3 length equals 14 residues. Germline V gene data show CDR1 as SGDLS and CDR2 as YYNGEE. CDR3 nucleotide sequence: TGTGCCAGCAGCTTAGCCCTGGGGGTCTCACCCCTCCACTTT. Translated: CASSLALGVSPLHF.

The table lists this clonotype with many counts. This chain connects TRBV20-1 to TRBJ2-7; D remains ambiguous. Germline V gene lookup returns CDR1 DFQATT and CDR2 SNEGSKA (reference sequence). The V gene lost 3 bases and the J gene lost 3 bases, with 15 bases spanning the gap. The CDR3 spans 14 residues. In DNA form, the CDR3 reads TGCAGTGCTAGTGGCCTCCCCTTAGACTACGAGCAGTACTTC. It encodes CSASGLPLDYEQYF.

This chain connects TRBV29-1 to TRBJ1-2, with 10 bases lining up with TRBD1. The length of the CDR3 is 13 residues. The V and J ends lost 4 bases and 8 bases, in that order; junction bases with no gene match: 7. Germline V CDR1 and CDR2: SQVTM, ANQGSEA. CDR3 nucleotide sequence: TGCAGCGTTGGGGGACAGGGGTCCGACGGCTACACCTTC. Protein sequence: CSVGGQGSDGYTF.

The V gene is TRBV29-1, the J gene TRBJ2-5; D gene uncertain. The germline V and J ends were trimmed by 8 bases and 0 bases, with 7 bases remaining between them. From germline, CDR1 is SQVTM and CDR2 ANQGSEA. This CDR3 is 11 amino acids long. CDR3 coding DNA: TGCAGCCCCTCCTACCAAGAGACCCAGTACTTC. Translating gives CSPSYQETQYF. Full variable domain (outside the CDR3, taken from reference TRBV29-1 and TRBJ2-5): SAVISQKPSRDICQRGTSLTIQCQVDSQVTMMFWYRQQPGQSLTLIATANQGSEATYESGFVIDKFPISRPNLTFSTLTVSNMSPEDSSIYLCSPSYQETQYFGPGTRLLVL.

This clonotype was detected only a few times. The V call is TRBV2, the J call TRBJ1-4; D is uncertain. This CDR3 contains 13 residues. Germline V CDR1 and CDR2: SNHLY, FYNNEI. Deletions cut 4 bases from V and 8 bases from J, with 11 bases between. CDR3 region: CASSVRLGEKLFF. DNA for the CDR3: TGTGCCAGCAGTGTCCGATTAGGCGAAAAACTGTTTTTT.

The V and J genes are TRBV2 and TRBJ1-1; D is unresolved. The CDR3 extends over 15 amino acids. V lost 6 bases to trimming and J lost 10 bases, with 24 bases between them. Germline V gives CDR1 SNHLY, CDR2 FYNNEI. In DNA, the CDR3 is TGTGCCAGCAGGGTTGGTCTAGGCGTCGGAGACTCAGCTTTCTTT. This codes for CASRVGLGVGDSAFF.

A word on this clonotype: A much larger clone differs by one base, so this may be a read error. The J gene is TRBJ1-2, the V gene TRBV5-4; 7 bases line up with TRBD1. This CDR3 contains 14 residues. Germline lookup yields CDR1 SGHNT and CDR2 YYREEE (reference sequence). V was clipped by 1 base and J by 4 bases; unmatched bases: 4. This CDR3 is CASSLPDRSYGYTF. CDR3 nucleotide sequence: TGTGCCAGCAGCTTGCCGGACAGGAGCTATGGCTACACCTTC.

This clonotype was seen more than once but under ten times. The chain couples TRBV7-8 to TRBJ1-1, with D perhaps TRBD1 (6 bases). This CDR3 has 15 residues. The V end lost 5 bases, the J end lost 1 base, and 14 bases lay between the germline ends. The germline V gene has CDR1 SGHVS and CDR2 FQNEAQ. CDR3 amino acids: CASSPWDTPNTEAFF. The CDR3 DNA is TGTGCCAGCAGCCCGTGGGACACCCCGAACACTGAAGCTTTCTTT.

J is TRBJ1-5 and V is TRBV24-1; D unresolved. CDR1 and CDR2 from the germline V gene are KGHDR and SFDVKD. V shed 5 bases and J shed 7 bases, with 2 bases lying between them. The CDR3 is 10 residues long. The chain's CDR3 is CATSGQPQHF. The CDR3 region has the DNA TGTGCCACCAGTGGGCAGCCCCAGCATTTT.

About this clonotype itself: This may be a read error, as it is one base from a much larger clone. The CDR3 here is CAASSGSSYEQYF. The CDR3 DNA sequence: TGTGCCGCCTCTAGCGGGAGCTCCTACGAGCAGTACTTC. The chain links TRBV10-3 to TRBJ2-7, with 10 bases lining up with TRBD2. The CDR3 sequence is 13 residues long. V lost 11 bases to trimming and J lost 0 bases; unmatched junction nucleotides: 4. CDR1 and CDR2 from the germline V gene are ENHRY and SYGVKD.

Note on this clonotype: The DNA is omitted, as the CDR3 cannot be located on it reliably, and the CDR3 follows TCRdb's listing. This sequence joins TRBV20-1 and TRBJ1-5. The CDR3 length is 14 residues, termini included. Per germline, CDR1 DFQATT and CDR2 SNEGSKA (reference sequence). CDR3 protein: CCASSPGPGPPQHF.

This clonotype was seen only a few times. The J gene is TRBJ1-1, the V gene TRBV5-1; D is possibly TRBD1 (5 bases). Trimming pared 0 bases from V and 4 bases from J, leaving 16 bases between. The germline V gene encodes CDR1 SGHRS and CDR2 YFSETQ. This CDR3 has 16 amino acids. The CDR3 DNA sequence: TGCGCCAGCAGCTTGGTCGTCCAGGGAGGTAGCACTGAAGCTTTCTTT. Translated: CASSLVVQGGSTEAFF.

This clonotype was detected a few times. V and J are TRBV6-5 and TRBJ1-5, with no clear D. V was clipped by 7 bases and J by 6 bases, with 10 bases between them. The germline CDR1 and CDR2 sequences are MNHEY and SVGAGI. The CDR3 is 12 amino acids. CDR3 region: CASTSGSQPQHF. DNA of the CDR3: TGTGCCAGCACCTCTGGGTCTCAGCCCCAGCATTTT.

This clonotype was counted only a few times. V is TRBV10-3 and J is TRBJ2-5, with D perhaps matching TRBD2 (6 bases). The V gene's germline CDR1 is ENHRY and CDR2 SYGVKD. CDR3 size: 14 residues. Between the trimmed V and J ends, which lost 11 bases and 5 bases, there was a span of 21 bases. The CDR3 reads CALKPGLSSETQYF. As DNA, the CDR3 is TGTGCCTTAAAACCGGGACTGTCATCCGAGACCCAGTACTTC.

This chain joins TRBV5-1 and TRBJ1-2; D unresolved. CDR1 is SGHRS and CDR2 is YFSETQ in the germline V gene. This CDR3 is 14 amino acids long. Between the trimmed V and J ends, which lost 0 bases and 1 base, there was a span of 7 bases. This CDR3 reads CASSLDTYNYGYTF. CDR3 bases: TGCGCCAGCAGCTTGGACACGTATAACTATGGCTACACCTTC.

V gene TRBV7-9 combines with J gene TRBJ2-5, with D hard to call. With 5 bases removed from V and 5 bases from J, the gap between germline ends came to 12 bases. Germline V gene data show CDR1 as SEHNR and CDR2 as FQNEAQ (reference sequence). CDR3 length: 13 residues. The CDR3 region is CASSTPPVETQYF. Written as DNA, the CDR3 is TGTGCCAGCAGCACCCCCCCCGTCGAGACCCAGTACTTC.

This clonotype was seen more than once but under ten times. V usage is TRBV7-2 and J usage is TRBJ2-7; 8 bases line up with TRBD2. The CDR3 length is 16 residues. Germline lookup yields CDR1 SGHTA and CDR2 FQGNSA. With V trimmed by 1 base and J by 2 bases, 7 bases remained unmatched. This CDR3 reads CASSLDGGRYPYEQYF. CDR3 coding DNA: TGTGCCAGCAGCTTAGATGGCGGGAGGTACCCCTACGAGCAGTACTTC.

This clonotype was recorded only once. The V and J genes are TRBV7-2 and TRBJ1-2; D uncertain. In germline, CDR1 is SGHTA, CDR2 FQGNSA. Trimming pared 5 bases from V and 8 bases from J, leaving 15 bases between. The CDR3 covers 13 residues. CDR3 region: CASSQVPLGGYTF. In DNA form, the CDR3 reads TGTGCCAGCAGCCAAGTCCCCCTTGGAGGCTACACCTTC.

The V and J genes are TRBV24-1 and TRBJ1-5; 9 bases are a match to TRBD1. With 4 bases clipped from V and 0 bases from J, the junction kept 3 bases outside the gene matches. The CDR3 consists of 16 residues. Germline CDR1 reads KGHDR; CDR2 reads SFDVKD. The CDR3 protein is CATSDRGQGSNQPQHF. The CDR3 region has the DNA TGTGCCACCAGTGACCGGGGACAGGGTAGCAATCAGCCCCAGCATTTT.

This clonotype was detected only a few times. The genes are TRBV7-8 and TRBJ2-2; 9 bases line up with TRBD2. The V segment lost 1 base and the J segment 8 bases; nucleotides outside the gene matches: 11. Germline V gives CDR1 SGHVS, CDR2 FQNEAQ. The CDR3 contains 17 residues. The CDR3 DNA is TGTGCCAGCAGCTTAGGAGCGCGGGGGGGGCCAGAGGGGGAGCTGTTTTTT. Its translation is CASSLGARGGPEGELFF.

The chain uses TRBV5-5 and TRBJ1-6; 10 bases line up with TRBD1. CDR3 length: 15 residues. Germline CDR1 SGHKS, CDR2 YYEKEE (reference sequence). The junction had 6 bases not matched to a gene; V was cut back by 3 bases and J by 9 bases. The CDR3, as DNA: TGTGCCAGCAGCTCGTCGACAGGGGGCGGTTCACCCCTCCACTTT. It yields the protein CASSSSTGGGSPLHF. Full variable domain (remainder filled in from reference TRBV5-5 and TRBJ1-6): DAGVTQSPTHLIKTRGQQVTLRCSPISGHKSVSWYQQVLGQGPQFIFQYYEKEERGRGNFPDRFSARQFPNYSSELNVNALLLGDSALYLCASSSSTGGGSPLHFGNGTRLTVT.

This clonotype has at least ten counts. V is TRBV9 and J is TRBJ2-6, with 12 bases matching TRBD1. The V gene end was trimmed by 3 bases and the J gene end by 12 bases; junction bases not matched to a gene: 4. The germline V gene encodes CDR1 SGDLS and CDR2 YYNGEE. This CDR3 spans 14 amino acids. The DNA of the CDR3 is TGTGCCAGCAGCGCCGGGACAGGGGGCGGCGTCCTGACTTTC. It is translated as CASSAGTGGGVLTF.

The chain combines TRBV12-3 or TRBV12-4 with TRBJ2-2; D may be TRBD1 or TRBD2 (5 bases each). This CDR3 has 14 amino acids. Trimming removed 6 bases from V and 4 bases from J, with 12 bases in between. The CDR3 here is CASSIWGSTGELFF. The CDR3 DNA reads as TGTGCCAGCAGCATATGGGGGTCCACCGGGGAGCTGTTTTTT.

There are a few counts of this clonotype. This chain uses TRBV6-5 with TRBJ2-5; D not resolved. There are 14 residues in the CDR3. Deletions cut 6 bases from V and 5 bases from J, with 16 bases between. Germline CDR1 and CDR2: MNHEY and SVGAGI. CDR3 loop: CASSQGRYGETQYF. The DNA of the CDR3 is TGTGCCAGCAGCCAAGGTCGTTATGGCGAGACCCAGTACTTC.

The chain is built from TRBV13 and TRBJ1-2; 9 positions match TRBD1. CDR1 is PRHDT, CDR2 FYEKMQ, per germline (reference sequence). The CDR3 loop spans 16 amino acids. V shed 4 bases, J shed 6 bases, and the junction held 12 bases outside the gene matches. The CDR3 spells CASSSEGGQGPDGYTF. CDR3 nucleotides: TGTGCCAGCAGCTCCGAAGGCGGACAGGGGCCGGATGGCTACACCTTC. The full variable domain, completed using reference TRBV13 and TRBJ1-2, is AAGVIQSPRHLIKEKRETATLKCYPIPRHDTVYWYQQGPGQDPQFLISFYEKMQSDKGSIPDRFSAQQFSDYHSELNMSSLELGDSALYFCASSSEGGQGPDGYTFGSGTRLTVV.

This clonotype was recorded a few times. The gene calls are TRBV7-2 and TRBJ2-7; D gene uncertain. Trimming removed 4 bases from V and 2 bases from J, with 15 bases in between. The CDR3 contains 15 residues. The germline gives CDR1 SGHTA, CDR2 FQGNSA. The CDR3 here is CASSSQWTGTYEQYF. As DNA, the CDR3 is TGTGCCAGCAGCTCTCAATGGACGGGTACCTACGAGCAGTACTTC.

In the case of this clonotype: This may come from a read error, since a much larger clone is one base off. Since no conserved phenylalanine or tryptophan closes the CDR3, a read error is the likely cause. The V gene is TRBV7-2, the J gene TRBJ2-5; D not certain. The CDR3 spans 16 residues. Germline lookup yields CDR1 SGHTA and CDR2 FQGNSA. V shed 4 bases and J shed 2 bases, with 17 bases lying between them. CDR3 nucleotide sequence: TGTGCCAGCAGCTCCTCGGGTGGGCCAGGACAAGAGACCCAGTACCTC. The encoded protein is CASSSSGGPGQETQYL.

Here the CDR3 DNA reads TGTGCCAGCAGTTTATGGGCAGGGAATTCACCCCTCCACTTT. Translation gives CASSLWAGNSPLHF. The chain couples TRBV6-6 to TRBJ1-6; perhaps TRBD1 as D (5 bases). The CDR3 covers 14 residues. V lost 4 bases, J lost 7 bases, and 11 bases lay in between. The germline V gene has CDR1 MNHNY and CDR2 SVGAGI (reference sequence).

Many counts were recorded for this clonotype. This rearrangement joins TRBV29-1 to TRBJ1-2; D is ambiguous. Germline loops: CDR1 SQVTM, CDR2 ANQGSEA. V lost 3 bases and J 5 bases, leaving 22 bases between the germline ends. CDR3 length: 16 residues. The chain's CDR3 is CSVEANEHTEPYGYTF. In DNA form, the CDR3 reads TGCAGCGTTGAGGCCAACGAACATACGGAACCTTATGGCTACACCTTC.